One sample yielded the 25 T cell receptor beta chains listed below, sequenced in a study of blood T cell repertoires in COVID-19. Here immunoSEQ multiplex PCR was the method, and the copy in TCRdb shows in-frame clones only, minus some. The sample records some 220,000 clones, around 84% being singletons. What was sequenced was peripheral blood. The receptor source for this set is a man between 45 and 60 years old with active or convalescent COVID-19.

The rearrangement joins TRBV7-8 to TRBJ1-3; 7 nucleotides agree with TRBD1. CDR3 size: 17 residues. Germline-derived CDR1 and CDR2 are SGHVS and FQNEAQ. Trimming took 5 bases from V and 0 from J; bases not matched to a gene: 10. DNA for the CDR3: TGTGCCAGCAGCCCAACACCAGGGGGGATCTCTGGAAACACCATATATTTT. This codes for CASSPTPGGISGNTIYF.

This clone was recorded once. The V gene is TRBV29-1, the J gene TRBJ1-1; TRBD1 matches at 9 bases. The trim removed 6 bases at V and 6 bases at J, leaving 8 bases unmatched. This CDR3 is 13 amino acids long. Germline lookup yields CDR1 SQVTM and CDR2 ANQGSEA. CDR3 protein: CSVVGQGGSEAFF. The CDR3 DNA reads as TGCAGCGTCGTGGGACAGGGAGGTTCTGAAGCTTTCTTT.

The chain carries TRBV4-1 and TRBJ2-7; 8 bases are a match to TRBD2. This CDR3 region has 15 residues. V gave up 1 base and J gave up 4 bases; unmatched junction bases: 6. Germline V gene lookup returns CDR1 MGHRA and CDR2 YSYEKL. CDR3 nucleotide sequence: TGCGCCAGCAGCCAAGCCACCCGCGGGGGGTACGAGCAGTACGTC. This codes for CASSQATRGGYEQYV.

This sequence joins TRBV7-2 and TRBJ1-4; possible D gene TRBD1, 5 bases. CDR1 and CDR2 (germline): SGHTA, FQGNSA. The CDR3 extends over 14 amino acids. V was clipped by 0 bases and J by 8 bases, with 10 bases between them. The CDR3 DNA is TGTGCCAGCAGCTTAGCCGGGGGAGGAGAAAAACTGTTTTTT. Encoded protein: CASSLAGGGEKLFF.

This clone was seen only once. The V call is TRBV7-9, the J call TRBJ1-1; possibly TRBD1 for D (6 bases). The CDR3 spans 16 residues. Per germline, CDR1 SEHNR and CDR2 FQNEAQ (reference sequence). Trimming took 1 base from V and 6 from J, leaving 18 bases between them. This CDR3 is CASSLGGTGSWAEAFF. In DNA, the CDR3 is TGTGCCAGCAGCTTAGGGGGAACAGGGAGTTGGGCTGAAGCTTTCTTT. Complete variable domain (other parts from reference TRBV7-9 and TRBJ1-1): DTGVSQNPRHKITKRGQNVTFRCDPISEHNRLYWYRQTLGQGPEFLTYFQNEAQLEKSRLLSDRFSAERPKGSFSTLEIQRTEQGDSAMYLCASSLGGTGSWAEAFFGQGTRLTVV.

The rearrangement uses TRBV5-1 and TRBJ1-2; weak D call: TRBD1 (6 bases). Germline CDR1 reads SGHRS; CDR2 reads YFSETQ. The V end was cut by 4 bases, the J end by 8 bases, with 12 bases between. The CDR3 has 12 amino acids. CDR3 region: CASSTDRRGYTF. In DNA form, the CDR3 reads TGCGCCAGCAGCACGGACAGAAGGGGCTACACCTTC.

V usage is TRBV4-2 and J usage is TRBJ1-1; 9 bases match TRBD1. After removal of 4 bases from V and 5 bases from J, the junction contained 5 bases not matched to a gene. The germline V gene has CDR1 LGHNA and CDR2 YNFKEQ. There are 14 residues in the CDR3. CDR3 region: CASSRTGGGTEAFF. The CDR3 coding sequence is TGTGCCAGCAGCCGAACAGGGGGCGGAACTGAAGCTTTCTTT.

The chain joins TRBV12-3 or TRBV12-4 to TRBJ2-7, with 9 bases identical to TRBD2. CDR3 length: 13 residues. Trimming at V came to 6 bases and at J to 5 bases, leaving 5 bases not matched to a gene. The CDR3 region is CASRGSGSNEQYF. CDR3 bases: TGTGCCAGCAGGGGTAGCGGGAGCAACGAGCAGTACTTC.

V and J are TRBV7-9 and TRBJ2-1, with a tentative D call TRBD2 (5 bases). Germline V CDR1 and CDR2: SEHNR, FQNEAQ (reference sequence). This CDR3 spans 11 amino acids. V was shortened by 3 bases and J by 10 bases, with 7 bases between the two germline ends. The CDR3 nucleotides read TGTGCCAGCAGCTTGCCGGGAGAGCAGTTCTTC. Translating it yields CASSLPGEQFF.

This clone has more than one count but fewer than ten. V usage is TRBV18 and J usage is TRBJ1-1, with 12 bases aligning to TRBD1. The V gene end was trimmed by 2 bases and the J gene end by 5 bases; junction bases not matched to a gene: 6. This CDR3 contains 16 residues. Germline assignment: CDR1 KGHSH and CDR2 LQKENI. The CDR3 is CASSPGTGGQWTEAFF. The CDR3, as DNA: TGTGCCAGCTCACCAGGGACAGGGGGCCAATGGACTGAAGCTTTCTTT.

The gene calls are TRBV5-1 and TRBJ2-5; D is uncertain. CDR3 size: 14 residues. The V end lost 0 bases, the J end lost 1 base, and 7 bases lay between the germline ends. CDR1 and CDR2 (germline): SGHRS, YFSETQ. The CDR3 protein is CASSLGPTQETQYF. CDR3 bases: TGCGCCAGCAGCTTGGGGCCCACCCAAGAGACCCAGTACTTC.

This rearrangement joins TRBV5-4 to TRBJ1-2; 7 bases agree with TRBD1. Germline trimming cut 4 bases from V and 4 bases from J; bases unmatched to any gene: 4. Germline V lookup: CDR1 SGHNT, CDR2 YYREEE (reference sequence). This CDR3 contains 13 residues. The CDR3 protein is CASSPGTAYGYTF. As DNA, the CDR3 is TGTGCCAGCAGCCCAGGGACAGCCTATGGCTACACCTTC.

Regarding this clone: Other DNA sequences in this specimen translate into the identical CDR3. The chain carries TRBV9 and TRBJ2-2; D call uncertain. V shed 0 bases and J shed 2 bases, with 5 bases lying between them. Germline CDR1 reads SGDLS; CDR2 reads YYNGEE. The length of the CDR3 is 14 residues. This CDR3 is CASSVGGNTGELFF. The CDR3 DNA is TGTGCCAGCAGCGTAGGAGGTAACACCGGGGAGCTGTTTTTT.

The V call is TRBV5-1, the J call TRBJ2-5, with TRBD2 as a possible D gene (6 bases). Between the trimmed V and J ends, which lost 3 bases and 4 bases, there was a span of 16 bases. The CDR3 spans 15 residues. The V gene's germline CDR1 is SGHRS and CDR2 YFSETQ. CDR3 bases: TGCGCCAGCAGCTCCTCCGGGACTGAGGGAGAGACCCAGTACTTC. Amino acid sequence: CASSSSGTEGETQYF.

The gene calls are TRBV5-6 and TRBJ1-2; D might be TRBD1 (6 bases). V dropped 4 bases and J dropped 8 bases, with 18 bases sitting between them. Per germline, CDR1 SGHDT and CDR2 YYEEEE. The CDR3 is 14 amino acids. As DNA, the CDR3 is TGTGCCAGCAGCATCACCCAGGGGATTAGCGGCTACACCTTC. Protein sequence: CASSITQGISGYTF.

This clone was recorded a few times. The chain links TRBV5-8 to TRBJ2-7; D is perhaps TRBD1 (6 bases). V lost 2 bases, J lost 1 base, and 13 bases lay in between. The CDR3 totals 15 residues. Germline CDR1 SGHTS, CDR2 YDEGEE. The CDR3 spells CASSFHRVRSYEQYF. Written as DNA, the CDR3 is TGTGCCAGCAGCTTTCACAGGGTACGGTCCTACGAGCAGTACTTC. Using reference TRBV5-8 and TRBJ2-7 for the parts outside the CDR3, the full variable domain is EAGVTQSPTHLIKTRGQQATLRCSPISGHTSVYWYQQALGLGLQFLLWYDEGEERNRGNFPPRFSGRQFPNYSSELNVNALELEDSALYLCASSFHRVRSYEQYFGPGTRLTVT.

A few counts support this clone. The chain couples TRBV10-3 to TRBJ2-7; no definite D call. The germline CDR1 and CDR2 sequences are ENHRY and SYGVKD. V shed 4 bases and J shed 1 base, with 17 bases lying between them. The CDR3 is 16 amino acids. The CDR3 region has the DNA TGTGCCATCAGTGCCGGCCCTTCGACATATTCCTACGAGCAGTACGTC. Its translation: CAISAGPSTYSYEQYV.

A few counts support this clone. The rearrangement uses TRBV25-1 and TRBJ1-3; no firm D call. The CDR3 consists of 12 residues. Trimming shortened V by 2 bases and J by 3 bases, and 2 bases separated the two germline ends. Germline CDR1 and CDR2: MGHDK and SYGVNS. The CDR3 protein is CASSELGNTIYF. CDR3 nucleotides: TGTGCCAGCAGTGAACTTGGAAACACCATATATTTT.

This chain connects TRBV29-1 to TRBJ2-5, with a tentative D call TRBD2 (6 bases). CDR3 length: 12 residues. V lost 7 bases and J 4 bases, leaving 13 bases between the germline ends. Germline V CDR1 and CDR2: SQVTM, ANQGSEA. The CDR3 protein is CSAKRGRETQYF. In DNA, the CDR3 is TGCAGCGCAAAACGGGGGAGAGAGACCCAGTACTTC.

The CDR3 sequence: CASSRGTSGANVLTF. In DNA, the CDR3 is TGTGCCAGCAGCCGGGGGACTTCTGGGGCCAACGTCCTGACTTTC. The V and J genes are TRBV5-4 and TRBJ2-6, with D perhaps TRBD2 (6 bases). Germline V gives CDR1 SGHNT, CDR2 YYREEE (reference sequence). Trimming took off 4 bases at V and 1 base at J, with 9 bases between the two ends. The CDR3 is 15 residues long.

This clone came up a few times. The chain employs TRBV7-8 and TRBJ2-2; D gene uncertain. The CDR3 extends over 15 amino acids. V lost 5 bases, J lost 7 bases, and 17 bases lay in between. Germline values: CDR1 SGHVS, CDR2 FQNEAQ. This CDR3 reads CASSPSLLLGGELFF. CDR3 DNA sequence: TGTGCCAGCAGCCCCTCCTTACTACTCGGCGGGGAGCTGTTTTTT.

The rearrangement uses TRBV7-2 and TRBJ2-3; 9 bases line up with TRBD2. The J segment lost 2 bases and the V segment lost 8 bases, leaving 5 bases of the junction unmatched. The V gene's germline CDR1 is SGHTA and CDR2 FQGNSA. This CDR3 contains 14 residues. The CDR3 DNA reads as TGTGCCAGCGGGGGCGGGGGGGCCACAGATACGCAGTATTTT. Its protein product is CASGGGGATDTQYF.

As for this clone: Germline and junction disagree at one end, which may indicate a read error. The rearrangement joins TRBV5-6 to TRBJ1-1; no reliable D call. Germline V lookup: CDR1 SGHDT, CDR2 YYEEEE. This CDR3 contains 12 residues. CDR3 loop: CASSLGLTAAFF. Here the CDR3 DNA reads TGTGCCAGCAGCTTGGGCCTTACTGCAGCTTTCTTT.

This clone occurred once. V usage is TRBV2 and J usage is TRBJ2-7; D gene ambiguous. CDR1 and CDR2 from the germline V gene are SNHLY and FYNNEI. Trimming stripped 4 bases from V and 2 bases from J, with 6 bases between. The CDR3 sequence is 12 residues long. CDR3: CASSAGPYEQYV. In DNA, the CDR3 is TGTGCCAGCAGTGCCGGTCCCTACGAGCAGTACGTC.

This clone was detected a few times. For the CDR3, the DNA is TGTGCCAGCAGCCCGGGGGGAGGGTCACGGACCGGGGAGCTGTTTTTT. The encoded protein is CASSPGGGSRTGELFF. This chain uses TRBV11-3 with TRBJ2-2, with 7 nucleotides matching TRBD2. This CDR3 has 16 amino acids. V lost 5 bases and J lost 5; bases outside the gene matches: 11. In germline, CDR1 is SGHNT, CDR2 YENEEA.